One and the same sample provided the 15 T cell receptor beta chains below, sequenced in a study of blood T cell repertoires in COVID-19 (dated by TCRdb to 2019 to 2021). Libraries were made using the immunoSEQ multiplex PCR assay. As stored in TCRdb, this immuneACCESS dataset retains in-frame rearrangements with V and J assigned. A fraction of the clones does not appear; measured against another copy, unresolved V genes explain less than half of the discrepancy, and the remainder lacks a known reason. In all, the sample holds about 87,000 clones, and approximately 80% of those were seen once. The top ten clonotypes cover approximately 2.3% of the sample. The sample was peripheral blood. The receptors stem from a woman between 65 and 79 years old with acute or convalescent COVID-19.

The chain is built from TRBV5-1 and TRBJ1-1; D is perhaps TRBD1 (5 bases). Germline V gene lookup returns CDR1 SGHRS and CDR2 YFSETQ. V lost 0 bases and J lost 2, with 17 bases in between. The CDR3 consists of 17 residues. CDR3 sequence (DNA): TGCGCCAGCAGCTTGGGTCCTGGGGGAGGGGCTAACACTGAAGCTTTCTTT. It encodes CASSLGPGGGANTEAFF.

This clone was observed a handful of times. The genes are TRBV7-8 and TRBJ1-5; 9 bases fit TRBD1. The V gene end was trimmed by 1 base and the J gene end by 0 bases; junction bases not matched to a gene: 7. The CDR3 runs to 18 residues. Germline CDR1 reads SGHVS; CDR2 reads FQNEAQ. This CDR3 reads CASSLVRDRANSNQPQHF. For the CDR3, the DNA is TGTGCCAGCAGCTTAGTTCGGGACAGGGCGAATAGCAATCAGCCCCAGCATTTT.

The chain combines TRBV7-6 with TRBJ2-5, with D possibly matching TRBD2 (5 bases). Trimming removed 4 bases at V and 3 bases at J, with 9 bases between. Per the germline V gene, CDR1 is SGHVS and CDR2 is FNYEAQ. The CDR3 length is 13 residues. The CDR3 loop is CASSSTRKETQYF. Here the CDR3 DNA reads TGTGCCAGCAGCTCCACTAGAAAAGAGACCCAGTACTTC.

In regard to this clone: At one of its ends the junction is not consistent with the germline gene, which may arise from a read error. The chain carries TRBV7-2 and TRBJ2-5, with D perhaps TRBD1 (6 bases). The length of the CDR3 is 11 residues. CDR1 is SGHTA, CDR2 FQGNSA, per germline. The CDR3 DNA sequence: TGTGCCAGCAGCTTACAGGGGCCCGGAGACTTC. Its protein product is CASSLQGPGDF. Full variable domain (missing parts from reference TRBV7-2 and TRBJ2-5): GAGVSQSPSNKVTEKGKDVELRCDPISGHTALYWYRQSLGQGLEFLIYFQGNSAPDKSGLPSDRFSAERTGGSVSTLTIQRTQQEDSAVYLCASSLQGPGDFGPGTRLLVL.

The genes are TRBV2 and TRBJ2-7; 9 positions match TRBD1. J lost 6 bases, V lost 7 bases, and 10 bases had no gene match. CDR1 is SNHLY, CDR2 FYNNEI, per germline. The CDR3 is made up of 14 amino acids. CDR3 sequence: CASNPWTGVREQYF. CDR3 coding DNA: TGTGCCAGCAACCCTTGGACAGGGGTGCGCGAGCAGTACTTC.

This clone was detected only a few times. The chain carries TRBV7-8 and TRBJ2-5; TRBD1 matches 7 bases. This CDR3 has 14 residues. With 3 bases clipped from V and 1 base from J, the junction kept 2 bases outside the gene matches. Germline-derived CDR1 and CDR2 are SGHVS and FQNEAQ. CDR3 in DNA: TGTGCCAGCAGCTTCGGACAGGCCCAAGAGACCCAGTACTTC. Encoded protein: CASSFGQAQETQYF.

The chain joins TRBV28 to TRBJ1-3; D unresolved. Germline loops: CDR1 MDHEN, CDR2 SYDVKM. The CDR3 sequence is 17 residues long. Trimming removed 7 bases from V and 0 bases from J, with 19 bases in between. The CDR3 sequence is CASTPPLGSSSGNTIYF. The DNA of the CDR3 is TGTGCCAGCACCCCCCCCCTGGGTAGCAGCTCTGGAAACACCATATATTTT.

To note about this clone: One end of the junction is discordant with germline, which a read error may explain. J is TRBJ2-7 and V is TRBV5-6; 7 bases fit TRBD1. CDR1 is SGHDT and CDR2 is YYEEEE in the germline V gene. This CDR3 comprises 16 residues. DNA of the CDR3: TGTGCCAGCAGCAGGGGGCCAGGCGAGTTTTCCTTCGAGCAGTACTTC. The encoded protein is CASSRGPGEFSFEQYF.

The rearrangement joins TRBV18 to TRBJ1-5; D gene unclear. Trimming removed 3 bases from V and 4 bases from J, with 16 bases in between. The CDR3 covers 16 residues. Per the germline V gene, CDR1 is KGHSH and CDR2 is LQKENI. The DNA of the CDR3 is TGTGCCAGCTCACCGCGAGAACCGCGGGAGAATCAGCCCCAGCATTTT. Its protein is CASSPREPRENQPQHF.

CDR3 bases: TGTGCCAGCAGTTTAACAGGGACGAAAAAAGAGACCCAGTACTTC. Its protein is CASSLTGTKKETQYF. This rearrangement joins TRBV28 to TRBJ2-5, with D possibly being TRBD1 (6 bases). The germline V gene encodes CDR1 MDHEN and CDR2 SYDVKM. The germline V and J ends were trimmed by 2 bases and 3 bases, with 13 bases remaining between them. The CDR3 covers 15 residues.

In DNA, the CDR3 is TGTGCCAGCGCTAGACAGGGGAACACCGGGGAGCTGTTTTTT. Translating gives CASARQGNTGELFF. V gene TRBV11-2 combines with J gene TRBJ2-2, with 7 bases that match TRBD1. The CDR3 is 14 amino acids. CDR1 and CDR2 from the germline V gene are SGHAT and FQNNGV. The J segment lost 1 base and the V segment lost 8 bases, leaving 4 bases of the junction unmatched.

This clone was seen a few times. This chain uses TRBV2 with TRBJ1-1, with 9 bases lining up with TRBD1. CDR1 and CDR2 from the germline V gene are SNHLY and FYNNEI. V dropped 6 bases and J dropped 3; count of bases not matched to a gene: 20. This CDR3 comprises 19 residues. The CDR3 DNA is TGTGCCAGCAGATACCTACTCGAGACAGGGGGTGATCGGGACACTGAAGCTTTCTTT. This gives the protein CASRYLLETGGDRDTEAFF. The whole variable domain, filled in from reference TRBV2 and TRBJ1-1, reads EPEVTQTPSHQVTQMGQEVILRCVPISNHLYFYWYRQILGQKVEFLVSFYNNEISEKSEIFDDQFSVERPDGSNFTLKIRSTKLEDSAMYFCASRYLLETGGDRDTEAFFGQGTRLTVV.

This clone has only one observation. The chain uses TRBV2 and TRBJ1-6; D uncertain. The V end was cut by 7 bases, the J end by 4 bases, with 14 bases between. Germline V CDR1 and CDR2: SNHLY, FYNNEI. The CDR3 has 15 residues. CDR3 sequence (DNA): TGTGCCAGCAAAGACGGAGTTGGATATAATTCACCCCTCCACTTT. This translates into CASKDGVGYNSPLHF.

The V call is TRBV4-1, the J call TRBJ1-2; 7 bases fit TRBD1. The V gene's germline CDR1 is MGHRA and CDR2 YSYEKL. This CDR3 comprises 16 residues. V gave up 1 base and J gave up 7 bases; unmatched junction bases: 12. The DNA of the CDR3 is TGCGCCAGCAGCCAAGGTTGGGGCGACAGGGTTGGTGGCTACACCTTC. It translates to CASSQGWGDRVGGYTF.

V is TRBV7-7 and J is TRBJ2-5; TRBD1 agrees at 9 bases. The CDR3 has 11 residues. The germline CDR1 and CDR2 sequences are SSHAT and FNYEAQ (reference sequence). The CDR3 region has the DNA TGTGCTACGGGACAGGGAGAGACCCAGTACTTC. Amino acids: CATGQGETQYF.